This TCR beta chain was observed in a study of T-cell memory formation after mild COVID-19. Overall study results and limits: There was a balanced CD4/CD8 profile in clones contracting day 15 to 85, and later expanders leaned CD4+. Memory from before infection featured some responding clones, which suggests cross-reactive memory joined.

CDR3 length: 11 amino acids. Germline lookup yields CDR1 MNHEY and CDR2 SVGAGI. V dropped 6 bases and J dropped 7; count of bases not matched to a gene: 3. TCRdb processed the 5' RACE reads anew with MiXCR; each CDR3 protein has one entry. The sample has just over 300,000 distinct CDR3 sequences; approximately 20% are singletons. This clonotype appeared a few times. As yet, its antigen is unknown. This clonotype originated in a young man who had mild COVID-19 (a few samples of this study predate the infection). Cell type and time point are not known. Input material: PBMCs or a T cell subset sorted from them (not recorded which). The chain recombines TRBV6-5 with TRBJ2-7; 7 positions agree with TRBD2. The CDR3 DNA reads TGTGCCAGCAGGCTGGGGGGGGAGCAGTACTTC. This encodes CASRLGGEQYF.